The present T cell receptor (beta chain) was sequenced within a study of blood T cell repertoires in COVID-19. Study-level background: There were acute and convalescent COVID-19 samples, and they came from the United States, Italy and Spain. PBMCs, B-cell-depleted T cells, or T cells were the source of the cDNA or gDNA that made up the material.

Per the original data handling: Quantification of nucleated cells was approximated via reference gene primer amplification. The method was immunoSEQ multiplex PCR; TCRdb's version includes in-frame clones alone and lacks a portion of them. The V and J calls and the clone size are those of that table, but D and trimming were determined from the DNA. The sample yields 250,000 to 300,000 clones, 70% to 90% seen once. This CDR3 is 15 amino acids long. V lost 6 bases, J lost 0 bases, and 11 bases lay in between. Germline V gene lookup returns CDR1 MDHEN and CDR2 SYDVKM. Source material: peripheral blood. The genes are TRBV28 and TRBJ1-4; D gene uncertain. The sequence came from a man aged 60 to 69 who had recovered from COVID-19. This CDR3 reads CASRRDFSTNEKLFF. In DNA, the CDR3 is TGTGCCAGCAGGCGCGACTTTTCAACTAATGAAAAACTGTTTTTT. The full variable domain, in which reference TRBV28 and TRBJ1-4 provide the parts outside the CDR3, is DVKVTQSSRYLVKRTGEKVFLECVQDMDHENMFWYRQDPGLGLRLIYFSYDVKMKEKGDIPEGYSVSREKKERFSLILESASTNQTSMYLCASRRDFSTNEKLFFGSGTQLSVL.